This T cell receptor beta chain originates from a study of cytomegalovirus exposure and HLA in healthy donors. Produced via immunoSEQ multiplex PCR; TCRdb's table is partial and in-frame only. The table lists 80,000 or so clones, 85% to 95% of them singletons. This clone has just one count. The receptor was isolated from a woman under 30 in good health and CMV-seronegative. The sample was PBMCs.

CDR3 DNA: TGTGCCGGTCAGGAGGCTAACTATGGCTACACCTTC. Translating gives CAGQEANYGYTF. The V call is TRBV6-6, the J call TRBJ1-2; D is unresolved. The CDR3 covers 12 residues. Per the germline V gene, CDR1 is MNHNY and CDR2 is SVGAGI (reference sequence). Trimming pared 11 bases from V and 0 bases from J, leaving 10 bases between.